What follows are 9 T cell receptor beta chains derived from one specimen sequenced in a study of blood T cell repertoires in COVID-19. Profiled with immunoSEQ multiplex PCR; TCRdb holds only in-frame clones, not every one. The table includes 330,000 or so clones, more than 85% detected once. The sample consisted of PBMCs or T cells enriched from blood (not recorded which). The receptors were gathered from a woman aged 30 to 39 who had recovered from COVID-19.

The chain has TRBV11-3 and TRBJ2-3; 9 bases align to TRBD2. The CDR3 loop spans 16 amino acids. V shed 5 bases and J 3 bases; nucleotides not matched to a gene: 9. Germline values: CDR1 SGHNT, CDR2 YENEEA. CDR3 coding DNA: TGTGCCAGCAGCCGCTGGGGTAGCGGGGGAACAGATACGCAGTATTTT. Translated, it gives CASSRWGSGGTDTQYF. The whole variable domain, remainder taken from reference TRBV11-3 and TRBJ2-3, is EAGVVQSPRYKIIEKKQPVAFWCNPISGHNTLYWYLQNLGQGPELLIRYENEEAVDDSQLPKDRFSAERLKGVDSTLKIQPAELGDSAVYLCASSRWGSGGTDTQYFGPGTRLTVL.

The chain uses TRBV19 and TRBJ1-1, with TRBD1 matching 8 bases. The CDR3 has 13 amino acids. The germline CDR1 and CDR2 sequences are LNHDA and SQIVND (reference sequence). V shed 9 bases and J 8 bases; nucleotides not matched to a gene: 11. The CDR3 loop reads CASADRVGDEAFF. CDR3 bases: TGTGCCAGCGCGGACAGGGTGGGTGACGAAGCTTTCTTT.

In its sample, this clone was seen a few times. The chain uses TRBV21-1 and TRBJ1-6; TRBD1 is the table's D call and was not checked against the DNA. TRBV21-1 is a pseudogene locus. CDR3 size: 12 residues. CDR3 in amino acids: CAQGQMNSPLHF. In DNA form, the CDR3 reads TGTGCCCAGGGACAGATGAATTCACCCCTCCACTTT.

The chain has TRBV7-2 and TRBJ2-7; 8 bases are a match to TRBD2. CDR3 length: 14 residues. Germline CDR1 reads SGHTA; CDR2 reads FQGNSA. With V trimmed by 5 bases and J by 1 base, 4 bases remained unmatched. CDR3 sequence: CASSLTSGSYEQYF. For the CDR3, the DNA is TGTGCCAGCAGCCTAACTAGCGGTTCCTACGAGCAGTACTTC. Supplemented by reference TRBV7-2 and TRBJ2-7, the full variable domain reads GAGVSQSPSNKVTEKGKDVELRCDPISGHTALYWYRQSLGQGLEFLIYFQGNSAPDKSGLPSDRFSAERTGGSVSTLTIQRTQQEDSAVYLCASSLTSGSYEQYFGPGTRLTVT.

The V gene is TRBV14, the J gene TRBJ2-7; unclear D gene. V was clipped by 4 bases and J by 1 base, with 11 bases between them. This CDR3 is 14 amino acids long. CDR1 is SGHDN, CDR2 FVKESK, per germline. As DNA, the CDR3 is TGTGCCAGCAGCCCCCGAGAGTTGTCCTACGAGCAGTACTTC. It codes for CASSPRELSYEQYF.

This chain links TRBV5-1 with TRBJ1-4, with 7 bases matching TRBD1. Losses at the gene ends were 2 bases for V and 4 bases for J; bases not matched to a gene: 8. The V gene's germline CDR1 is SGHRS and CDR2 YFSETQ. The CDR3 contains 16 residues. The DNA for the CDR3 is TGCGCCAGCAGCTTCACAGGGGATGGCGGTAATGAAAAACTGTTTTTT. Translation gives CASSFTGDGGNEKLFF.

The rearrangement joins TRBV3-1 (or the pseudogene TRBV3-2) to TRBJ1-2; TRBD1 agrees at 8 bases. The J segment lost 9 bases and the V segment lost 4 bases, leaving 4 bases of the junction unmatched. The germline V gene encodes CDR1 LGHDT and CDR2 YNNKEL (reference sequence). The CDR3 has 12 residues. For the CDR3, the DNA is TGTGCCAGCAGCCTTCGACAGGGGAGCTACACCTTC. This gives the protein CASSLRQGSYTF.

This sequence joins TRBV9 and TRBJ1-2, with 10 bases identical to TRBD1. J gave up 0 bases and V 0 bases, and 2 bases lay outside the gene matches. The CDR3 runs 16 residues. Germline V gene sequence: CDR1 SGDLS, CDR2 YYNGEE. CDR3 in amino acids: CASSVGQGAPNYGYTF. The CDR3 DNA follows: TGTGCCAGCAGCGTAGGACAGGGGGCTCCTAACTATGGCTACACCTTC.

The chain has TRBV5-1 and TRBJ2-2; TRBD2 might be the D (6 bases). This CDR3 region has 17 residues. V was trimmed by 2 bases and J by 7 bases, leaving 21 bases between them. CDR1 is SGHRS, CDR2 YFSETQ, per germline. CDR3 in amino acids: CASSFGSTTGLLGELFF. Written as DNA, the CDR3 is TGCGCCAGCAGCTTCGGGAGTACTACAGGACTACTCGGGGAGCTGTTTTTT. The whole variable domain, filled in from reference TRBV5-1 and TRBJ2-2, reads KAGVTQTPRYLIKTRGQQVTLSCSPISGHRSVSWYQQTPGQGLQFLFEYFSETQRNKGNFPGRFSGRQFSNSRSEMNVSTLELGDSALYLCASSFGSTTGLLGELFFGEGSRLTVL.